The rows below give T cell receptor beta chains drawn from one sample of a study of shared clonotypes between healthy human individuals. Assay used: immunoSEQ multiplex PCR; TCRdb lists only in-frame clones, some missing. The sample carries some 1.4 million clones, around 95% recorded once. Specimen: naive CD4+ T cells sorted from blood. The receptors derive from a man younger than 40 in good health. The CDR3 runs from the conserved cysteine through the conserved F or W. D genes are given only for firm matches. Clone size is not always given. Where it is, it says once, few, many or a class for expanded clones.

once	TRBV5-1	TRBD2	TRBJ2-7	CASSLGLAGGTEQYF	TGCGCCAGCAGCTTGGGCCTAGCGGGGGGCACCGAGCAGTACTTC
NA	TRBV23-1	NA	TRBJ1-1	CASSDTPFVEAFF	TGCGCCAGCTCGGACACCCCTTTTGTTGAAGCTTTCTTT
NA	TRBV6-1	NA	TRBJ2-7	CASSGRDFYSYEQYF	TGTGCCAGCAGTGGCCGGGACTTCTACTCCTACGAGCAGTACTTC
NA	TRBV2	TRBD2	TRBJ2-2	CASSKLAGGNSGELFF	TGTGCCAGCAGTAAACTAGCGGGAGGGAACTCCGGGGAGCTGTTTTTT
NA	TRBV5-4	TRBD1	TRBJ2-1	CASSFDRAGEQFF	TGTGCCAGCAGCTTCGACAGGGCAGGTGAGCAGTTCTTC
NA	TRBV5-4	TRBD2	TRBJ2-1	CASSPPGLAGDSYNEQFF	TGTGCCAGCAGCCCACCGGGGCTAGCGGGAGACTCCTACAATGAGCAGTTCTTC
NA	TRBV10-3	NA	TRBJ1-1	CAISDKGGSTEAFF	TGTGCCATCAGTGATAAGGGTGGAAGCACTGAAGCTTTCTTT
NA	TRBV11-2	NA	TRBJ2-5	CASSLGTRGSETQYF	TGTGCCAGCAGCTTAGGTACCAGGGGATCGGAGACCCAGTACTTC
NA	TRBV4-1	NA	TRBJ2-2	CASSQDAEVTGELFF	TGCGCCAGCAGCCAAGATGCGGAGGTCACCGGGGAGCTGTTTTTT
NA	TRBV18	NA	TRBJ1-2	CASSPREVNGYTF	TGTGCCAGCTCACCAAGGGAGGTGAATGGCTACACCTTC
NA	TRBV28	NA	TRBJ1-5	CASSLGGGISGPQHF	TGTGCCAGCAGCCTCGGGGGGGGGATCTCGGGTCCCCAGCATTTT
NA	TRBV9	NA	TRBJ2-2	CASSVEETRNTGELFF	TGTGCCAGCAGCGTAGAGGAGACTAGAAACACCGGGGAGCTGTTTTTT
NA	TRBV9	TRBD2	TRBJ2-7	CASSVVPSGTYEQYF	TGTGCCAGCAGCGTAGTTCCTAGCGGTACCTACGAGCAGTACTTC
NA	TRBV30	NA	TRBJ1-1	CAWSSMSLVSSEAFF	TGTGCCTGGAGTTCCATGTCGTTAGTTAGCAGTGAAGCTTTCTTT
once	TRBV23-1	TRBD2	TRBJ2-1	CASSQSPRGRTYNEQFF	TGCGCCAGCAGTCAATCCCCCCGCGGGAGAACCTACAATGAGCAGTTCTTC
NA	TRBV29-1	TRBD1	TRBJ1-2	CSVSGQAYGYTF	TGCAGCGTCTCGGGACAGGCGTATGGCTACACCTTC
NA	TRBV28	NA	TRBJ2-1	CASSSNSEQFF	TGTGCCAGCAGTTCCAACAGTGAGCAGTTCTTC
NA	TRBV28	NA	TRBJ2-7	CASSTGGSAYEQYF	TGTGCCAGCAGTACAGGTGGGAGTGCTTACGAGCAGTACTTC
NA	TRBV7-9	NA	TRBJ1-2	CASSYLEYGGSYGYTF	TGTGCCAGCAGCTATCTGGAGTATGGGGGATCGTATGGCTACACCTTC
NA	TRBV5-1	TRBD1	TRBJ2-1	CASSLALDRGQFF	TGCGCCAGCAGCTTGGCGCTCGACAGGGGGCAGTTCTTC
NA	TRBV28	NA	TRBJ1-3	CASIRNSGNTIYF	TGTGCCAGCATCAGGAACTCTGGAAACACCATATATTTT
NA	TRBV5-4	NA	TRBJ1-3	CASSLDNTIYF	TGTGCCAGCAGCTTAGACAACACCATATATTTT
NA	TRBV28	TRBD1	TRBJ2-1	CASSSDRGYGNEQFF	TGTGCCAGCAGTTCCGACAGGGGGTACGGCAATGAGCAGTTCTTC
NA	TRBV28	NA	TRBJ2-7	CASSLGPLSRYF	TGTGCCAGCAGTTTAGGCCCGCTCTCGAGGTACTTC
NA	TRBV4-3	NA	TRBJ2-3	CASSQAGGNTQYF	TGCGCCAGCAGCCAAGCAGGAGGAAATACGCAGTATTTT
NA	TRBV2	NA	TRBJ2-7	CASRQSLLREQYF	TGTGCCAGCAGACAATCACTCCTACGGGAGCAGTACTTC
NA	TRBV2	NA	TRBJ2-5	CASSEAGSAGETQYF	TGTGCCAGCAGTGAAGCAGGGTCGGCGGGAGAGACCCAGTACTTC
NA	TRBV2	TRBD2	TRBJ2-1	CASRRSISGSHNEQFF	TGTGCCAGCAGACGATCGATTAGCGGGAGCCACAATGAGCAGTTCTTC
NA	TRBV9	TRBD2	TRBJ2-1	CASSVTGTSGYNEQFF	TGTGCCAGCAGCGTGACCGGGACTAGCGGATACAATGAGCAGTTCTTC
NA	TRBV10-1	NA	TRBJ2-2	CASSDPNTGELFF	TGCGCCAGCAGTGACCCGAACACCGGGGAGCTGTTTTTT
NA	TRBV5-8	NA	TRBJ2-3	CASSLVAGATDTQYF	TGTGCCAGCAGCTTGGTTGCGGGGGCCACAGATACGCAGTATTTT
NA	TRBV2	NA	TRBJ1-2	CASSEMRGSGYTF	TGTGCCAGCAGTGAAATGAGGGGATCTGGCTACACCTTC
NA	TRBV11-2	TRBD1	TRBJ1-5	CASSQGTGVDQPQHF	TGTGCCAGCAGCCAAGGGACAGGGGTTGATCAGCCCCAGCATTTT
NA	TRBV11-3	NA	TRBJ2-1	CASSFMGRNEQFF	TGTGCCAGCAGCTTTATGGGGCGTAATGAGCAGTTCTTC
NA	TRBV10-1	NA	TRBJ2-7	CASSRAVSYEQYF	TGCGCCAGCAGTAGGGCGGTCTCCTACGAGCAGTACTTC
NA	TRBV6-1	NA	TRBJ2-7	CASSAPRPGVYSEEQYF	TGTGCCAGCAGTGCCCCTCGACCAGGCGTCTACTCCGAAGAGCAGTACTTC
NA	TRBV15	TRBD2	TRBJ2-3	CATSIGTSGIRATDTQYF	TGTGCCACCAGCATAGGGACTAGCGGGATTAGGGCCACAGATACGCAGTATTTT
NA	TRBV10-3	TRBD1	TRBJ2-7	CAISDWGQGGGEQYF	TGTGCCATCAGTGACTGGGGACAGGGCGGGGGCGAGCAGTACTTC
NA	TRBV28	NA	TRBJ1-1	CATGRANTEAFF	TGTGCCACGGGCAGGGCGAACACTGAAGCTTTCTTT
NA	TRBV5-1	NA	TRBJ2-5	CASSPGQVQETQYF	TGCGCCAGCAGCCCTGGACAAGTCCAAGAGACCCAGTACTTC
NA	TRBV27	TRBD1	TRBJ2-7	CASSGDRDYEQYF	TGTGCCAGCAGTGGGGACAGAGACTACGAGCAGTACTTC
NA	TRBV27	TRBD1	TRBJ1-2	CASSPADRVRGYTF	TGTGCCAGCAGTCCGGCGGACAGGGTTCGTGGCTACACCTTC
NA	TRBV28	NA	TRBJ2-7	CASRRLYEQYF	TGTGCCAGCAGGCGATTATACGAGCAGTACTTC
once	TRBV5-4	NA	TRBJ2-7	CASSRMTPIGYEQYF	TGTGCCAGCAGCCGGATGACACCAATAGGATACGAGCAGTACTTC
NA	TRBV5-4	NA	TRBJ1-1	CASSLQVGEAFF	TGTGCCAGCAGCTTGCAGGTTGGTGAAGCTTTCTTT
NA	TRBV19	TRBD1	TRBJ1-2	CASSTGQGAHYGYTF	TGTGCCAGTAGTACGGGACAGGGGGCCCACTATGGCTACACCTTC
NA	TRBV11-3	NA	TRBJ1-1	CASSLDSTEAFF	TGTGCCAGCAGCCTAGACAGCACTGAAGCTTTCTTT
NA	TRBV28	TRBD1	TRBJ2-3	CASSFLDRGDTQYF	TGTGCCAGCAGTTTCCTCGACAGGGGAGATACGCAGTATTTT
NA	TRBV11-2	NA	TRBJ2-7	CASSLSRTPSYEQYF	TGTGCCAGCAGCTTAAGCAGGACACCGTCGTACGAGCAGTACTTC
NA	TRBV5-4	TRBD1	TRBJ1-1	CASSTRQGANAEAFF	TGTGCCAGCAGCACCCGACAGGGGGCGAACGCTGAAGCTTTCTTT
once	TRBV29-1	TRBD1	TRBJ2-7	CSVRDRPYEQYF	TGCAGCGTCCGGGACAGACCCTACGAGCAGTACTTC
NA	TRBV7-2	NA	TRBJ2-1	CASWVTGNYNEQFF	TGTGCCAGTTGGGTGACGGGGAACTACAATGAGCAGTTCTTC
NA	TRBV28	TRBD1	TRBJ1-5	CASSPEGAAYGQPQHF	TGTGCCAGCAGCCCTGAGGGGGCCGCATACGGGCAGCCCCAGCATTTT